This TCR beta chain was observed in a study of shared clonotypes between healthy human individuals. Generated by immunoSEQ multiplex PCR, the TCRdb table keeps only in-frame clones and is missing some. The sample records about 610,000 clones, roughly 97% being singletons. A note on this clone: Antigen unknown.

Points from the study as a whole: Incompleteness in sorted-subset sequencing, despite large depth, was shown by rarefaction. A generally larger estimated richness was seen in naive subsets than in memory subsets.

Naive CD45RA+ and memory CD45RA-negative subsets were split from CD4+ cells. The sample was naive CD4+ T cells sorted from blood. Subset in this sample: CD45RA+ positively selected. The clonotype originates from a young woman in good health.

DNA of the CDR3: TGCGCCAGCAGCGTACAGGGGGCCTCTGGAAACACCATATATTTT. This gives the protein CASSVQGASGNTIYF. This rearrangement joins TRBV5-1 to TRBJ1-3; the match to TRBD1 covers 9 bases. Losses at the gene ends were 4 bases for V and 0 bases for J; bases not matched to a gene: 2. The germline V gene has CDR1 SGHRS and CDR2 YFSETQ. This CDR3 spans 15 amino acids.